Listed here are 19 T cell receptor beta chains from one sample, sequenced in a study of T cell responses to AZD1222 COVID-19 vaccine. Assay: immunoSEQ multiplex PCR; the TCRdb copy retains only in-frame clones and omits some. Of more than 90,000 clones listed, 70% to 85% are singletons. The sample was peripheral blood, taken 28 days after the second AZD1222 dose. These receptors came from an adult who received the AZD1222 COVID-19 vaccine.

The table lists this clone with a count of one. The chain couples TRBV28 to TRBJ1-2; maybe TRBD1 (5 bases). Deletions cut 4 bases from V and 8 bases from J, with 17 bases between. Germline V CDR1 and CDR2: MDHEN, SYDVKM. This CDR3 contains 14 residues. CDR3 coding DNA: TGTGCCAGCAGTTCAACGGCCCTAAGGGGCGGCTACACCTTC. Amino acids: CASSSTALRGGYTF.

V usage is TRBV18 and J usage is TRBJ1-1; the match to TRBD1 covers 7 bases. CDR3 length: 11 amino acids. Trimming removed 5 bases from V and 6 bases from J; junction bases left unmatched: 0. Germline V gives CDR1 KGHSH, CDR2 LQKENI. The DNA of the CDR3 is TGTGCCAGCTCAACAGGGGCTGAAGCTTTCTTT. Translated: CASSTGAEAFF.

The genes are TRBV12-3 or TRBV12-4 and TRBJ1-1; TRBD1 is a possible D gene (5 bases). V dropped 3 bases and J dropped 4 bases, with 9 bases sitting between them. The CDR3 consists of 13 residues. The CDR3 DNA reads as TGTGCCAGCAGTTTTGGAACAGGCACTGAAGCTTTCTTT. This codes for CASSFGTGTEAFF.

This chain uses TRBV7-2 with TRBJ2-3; the D gene is possibly TRBD2 (6 bases). This CDR3 spans 16 amino acids. Germline loops: CDR1 SGHTA, CDR2 FQGNSA. The V gene lost 5 bases and the J gene lost 4 bases, with 19 bases spanning the gap. The CDR3 bases are TGTGCCAGCAGCCCTTATCGGAGGAGGGCCTCAGATACGCAGTATTTT. Its protein is CASSPYRRRASDTQYF.

The chain couples TRBV7-6 to TRBJ2-3; D ambiguous. The CDR3 is made up of 12 amino acids. Germline V gene lookup returns CDR1 SGHVS and CDR2 FNYEAQ. The ends were cut back, 5 bases at V and 6 bases at J, with 9 bases in the middle. The CDR3 nucleotides read TGTGCCAGCAGCCCACTGGGGGATACGCAGTATTTT. Its protein is CASSPLGDTQYF.

This clone was seen once. The chain carries TRBV7-9 and TRBJ1-6, with D unresolved. The V gene lost 6 bases and the J gene lost 6 bases, with 15 bases spanning the gap. Germline loops: CDR1 SEHNR, CDR2 FQNEAQ (reference sequence). The CDR3 runs to 15 residues. The CDR3 DNA reads as TGTGCCAGCAGTCAGTTTGACGTCCGTAATTCACCCCTCCACTTT. Its translation: CASSQFDVRNSPLHF.

This sequence joins TRBV20-1 and TRBJ1-2; D ambiguous. Trimming removed 3 bases at V and 5 bases at J, with 4 bases between. This CDR3 contains 10 residues. Germline V gene data show CDR1 as DFQATT and CDR2 as SNEGSKA (reference sequence). The CDR3 is CSASNYGYTF. The CDR3 DNA is TGCAGTGCTAGCAATTATGGCTACACCTTC.

The rearrangement uses TRBV5-1 and TRBJ2-2; no reliable D call. V was clipped by 7 bases and J by 3 bases, with 19 bases between them. Germline CDR1 and CDR2: SGHRS and YFSETQ. The CDR3 spans 16 residues. The CDR3 bases are TGCGCCAGCTGCGCCGCCGTTAGGCACGACACCGGGGAGCTGTTTTTT. It encodes CASCAAVRHDTGELFF.

This chain links TRBV3-1 (or the pseudogene TRBV3-2) with TRBJ1-2, with 7 bases aligning to TRBD1. Looked up from germline, CDR1 is LGHDT and CDR2 is YNNKEL (reference sequence). V lost 3 bases and J lost 6; bases outside the gene matches: 7. CDR3 length equals 14 residues. CDR3 amino acids: CASSQDQGDDGYTF. The CDR3 DNA reads TGTGCCAGCAGCCAGGACCAGGGGGACGATGGCTACACCTTC.

The CDR3 DNA reads TGTGCCAGCAGTTACTCCGACAGGGGAGCCTACAATGAGCAGTTCTTC. It translates to CASSYSDRGAYNEQFF. The rearrangement uses TRBV6-2 or TRBV6-3 and TRBJ2-1, with 8 bases aligning to TRBD1. The CDR3 has 16 residues. CDR1 is MNHEY and CDR2 is SVGEGT in the germline V gene. V gave up 0 bases and J gave up 2 bases; unmatched junction bases: 3.

This sequence joins TRBV5-1 and TRBJ1-5; tentatively, D is TRBD1 (5 bases). Germline V lookup: CDR1 SGHRS, CDR2 YFSETQ. CDR3 length: 15 residues. Trimming left V 4 bases short and J 8 bases short, with 19 bases between. The CDR3 bases are TGCGCCAGCAGCCTGATGGGTGGGGGGAACGAGCCCCAGCATTTT. Translated, it gives CASSLMGGGNEPQHF.

V usage is TRBV4-1 and J usage is TRBJ1-4; D not resolved. Trimming left V 0 bases short and J 0 bases short, with 8 bases between. CDR3 length equals 16 residues. Germline CDR1 and CDR2: MGHRA and YSYEKL. Here the CDR3 reads CASSQDPGATNEKLFF. DNA for the CDR3: TGCGCCAGCAGCCAAGATCCGGGTGCAACTAATGAAAAACTGTTTTTT.

V is TRBV10-3 and J is TRBJ1-2; 9 nucleotides match TRBD1. Trimming removed 6 bases from V and 12 bases from J; junction bases left unmatched: 8. In germline, CDR1 is ENHRY, CDR2 SYGVKD. The CDR3 loop spans 12 amino acids. The chain's CDR3 is CAIREQGALNTF. Here the CDR3 DNA reads TGTGCCATCAGGGAACAGGGGGCGTTAAACACCTTC.

CDR3: CASSPRRVNTEAFF. The CDR3 bases are TGTGCCAGCTCACCTAGAAGGGTGAACACTGAAGCTTTCTTT. The J gene is TRBJ1-1, the V gene TRBV18; D not resolved. The CDR3 is 14 residues long. Germline V gives CDR1 KGHSH, CDR2 LQKENI. The V and J ends lost 3 bases and 0 bases respectively, with 8 bases between them.

The chain recombines TRBV4-1 with TRBJ1-1; 10 bases match TRBD1. Per germline, CDR1 MGHRA and CDR2 YSYEKL. After removal of 5 bases from V and 6 bases from J, the junction contained 6 bases not matched to a gene. This CDR3 spans 14 amino acids. The CDR3 DNA sequence: TGCGCCAGCAGCTCCCCGGGACAGGGGTCTGAAGCTTTCTTT. This encodes CASSSPGQGSEAFF.

This rearrangement joins TRBV7-9 to TRBJ1-2, with 8 bases aligning to TRBD1. The length of the CDR3 is 12 residues. The V and J ends lost 3 bases and 13 bases, in that order; junction bases with no gene match: 7. From germline, CDR1 is SEHNR and CDR2 FQNEAQ (reference sequence). CDR3 in amino acids: CASSFTQGAGTF. The DNA of the CDR3 is TGTGCCAGCAGCTTTACGCAGGGGGCCGGCACCTTC.

This sequence joins TRBV7-9 and TRBJ1-1, with TRBD1 identical over 9 bases. This CDR3 contains 15 residues. With V trimmed by 5 bases and J by 3 bases, 7 bases remained unmatched. Germline values: CDR1 SEHNR, CDR2 FQNEAQ (reference sequence). Here the CDR3 reads CASSQFDRGYTEAFF. Here the CDR3 DNA reads TGTGCCAGCAGCCAGTTCGACAGGGGGTACACTGAAGCTTTCTTT.

The chain links TRBV7-9 to TRBJ1-2; 7 bases align to TRBD1. Trimming at V came to 11 bases and at J to 2 bases, leaving 11 bases not matched to a gene. Germline V gives CDR1 SEHNR, CDR2 FQNEAQ (reference sequence). The CDR3 spans 14 residues. DNA of the CDR3: TGTGCCGGACAACTCCGGGACAGCAACTATGGCTACACCTTC. Protein: CAGQLRDSNYGYTF.

The chain is built from TRBV7-8 and TRBJ1-5, with 7 bases fitting TRBD1. The germline gives CDR1 SGHVS, CDR2 FQNEAQ. This CDR3 has 15 amino acids. V was pared by 4 bases and J by 5 bases, with 8 bases of the junction left unmatched. The CDR3 DNA follows: TGTGCCAGCAGCTGGTATACGGACAGGTATCAGCCCCAGCATTTT. Residues: CASSWYTDRYQPQHF. Supplemented by reference TRBV7-8 and TRBJ1-5, the full variable domain reads GAGVSQSPRYKVAKRGQDVALRCDPISGHVSLFWYQQALGQGPEFLTYFQNEAQLDKSGLPSDRFFAERPEGSVSTLKIQRTQQEDSAVYLCASSWYTDRYQPQHFGDGTRLSIL.